The next 2 T cell receptor beta chains were all read from a single sample in a study of blood T cell repertoires in COVID-19. Repertoires were generated with immunoSEQ multiplex PCR, while TCRdb's copy carries only in-frame clones and drops some. Here the sample spans about 140,000 clones, over 65% being singletons. The sequenced sample consisted of peripheral blood. Every receptor here comes from a woman older than 75 with active or convalescent COVID-19.

This chain joins TRBV19 and TRBJ2-1; 9 bases match TRBD2. Germline V gives CDR1 LNHDA, CDR2 SQIVND (reference sequence). This CDR3 comprises 17 residues. V lost 0 bases, J lost 3 bases, and 6 bases stayed unmatched. CDR3 in DNA: TGTGCCAGTAGTATAGATCTGGGACTAGCATTCTACAATGAGCAGTTCTTC. This codes for CASSIDLGLAFYNEQFF.

The chain uses TRBV7-6 and TRBJ2-7; 16 positions match TRBD2. The CDR3 loop spans 16 amino acids. Trimming cost V 5 bases and J 5 bases; bases outside gene matches: 6. CDR1 and CDR2 from the germline V gene are SGHVS and FNYEAQ. CDR3 in DNA: TGTGCCAGCAGCCTTATTGGGACTAGCGGGGGGGACGAGCAGTACTTC. Its translation is CASSLIGTSGGDEQYF.